These 6 T cell receptor beta chains originate from one sample sequenced in a study of CD8 T cells in Susac syndrome. Random hexamers were used to reverse transcribe the RNA input (roughly 0.5 to 1 ug). TCRdb itself ran the immunoSEQ multiplex PCR reads through MiXCR, one entry per CDR3 protein. The sample shows about 210,000 distinct CDR3 sequences, about 95% of them seen only once. The source material was CD4+ T cells from PBMCs. These receptors all stem from a human donor with Susac syndrome.

The rearrangement links TRBV6-2 or TRBV6-3 to TRBJ1-5, with no clear D. V was shortened by 7 bases and J by 0 bases, with 10 bases between the two germline ends. Germline loops: CDR1 MNHEY, CDR2 SVGEGT. There are 14 residues in the CDR3. The DNA of the CDR3 is TGTGCCAGCATGGTGGACGGTAGCAATCAGCCCCAGCATTTT. Translated: CASMVDGSNQPQHF.

The rearrangement uses TRBV28 and TRBJ2-7; 10 bases fit TRBD1. The germline V gene has CDR1 MDHEN and CDR2 SYDVKM. Germline trimming cut 6 bases from V and 5 bases from J; bases unmatched to any gene: 7. This CDR3 spans 14 amino acids. CDR3 loop: CASSPGQGWNEQYF. For the CDR3, the DNA is TGTGCCAGCAGCCCGGGACAGGGGTGGAACGAGCAGTACTTC.

The chain joins TRBV5-4 to TRBJ1-1; no definite D call. CDR3 size: 13 residues. V gave up 4 bases and J gave up 6 bases, with 13 bases separating them. Germline CDR1 SGHNT, CDR2 YYREEE (reference sequence). CDR3 coding DNA: TGTGCCAGCAGCCCACGGAGGGCGCCTGAAGCTTTCTTT. Translation: CASSPRRAPEAFF.

V is TRBV7-2 and J is TRBJ1-1, with 7 bases that match TRBD1. The germline V gene encodes CDR1 SGHTA and CDR2 FQGNSA. Trimming cost V 3 bases and J 4 bases; bases outside gene matches: 5. The CDR3 spans 14 residues. The CDR3 DNA reads TGTGCCAGCAGCTTCACAGGGGCGGCCACTGAAGCTTTCTTT. Protein sequence: CASSFTGAATEAFF.

This chain connects TRBV19 to TRBJ1-2; no clear D gene. The CDR3 is made up of 17 amino acids. Trimming removed 0 bases at V and 0 bases at J, with 14 bases between. In germline, CDR1 is LNHDA, CDR2 SQIVND (reference sequence). The CDR3 here is CASSIDSARSANYGYTF. DNA of the CDR3: TGTGCCAGTAGTATAGACTCGGCCCGCTCGGCTAACTATGGCTACACCTTC.

This chain links TRBV5-1 with TRBJ2-7, with a weak D call TRBD1 (5 bases). CDR3 length: 13 amino acids. Germline V gene data show CDR1 as SGHRS and CDR2 as YFSETQ. Trimming took off 5 bases at V and 5 bases at J, with 14 bases between the two ends. CDR3 amino acids: CASRPTTGNEQYF. The CDR3 nucleotides are TGCGCCAGCAGACCTACCACAGGAAACGAGCAGTACTTC. The entire variable domain, with the rest obtained from reference TRBV5-1 and TRBJ2-7, is as follows: KAGVTQTPRYLIKTRGQQVTLSCSPISGHRSVSWYQQTPGQGLQFLFEYFSETQRNKGNFPGRFSGRQFSNSRSEMNVSTLELGDSALYLCASRPTTGNEQYFGPGTRLTVT.